This T cell receptor (beta chain) appears in the sequencing data of a study of blood T cell repertoires in COVID-19 (dated by TCRdb to the early 2020s). About the study as a whole: The collaborator samples originated in the United States, Italy and Spain and spanned the acute and convalescent phases of COVID-19. Samples came from the ongoing ImmuneRACE study (first 160 participants) plus 1,254 subjects from 6 global collaborators. A de-identified subject ID, COVID-19 status, age in years and sex were almost always included in the sample metadata. The dataset comprised deeply sampled blood TCRbeta repertoires from subjects exposed to, actively infected with, or recovered from COVID-19. The repertoires were released in a freely available public database meant as a resource for research on the immune response to SARS-CoV-2. Where HLA class I and class II types were available, the types were taken from metadata supplied by the sample provider, not from assay-based typing. The prospective study material was composed of cDNA or gDNA derived from T cells, B-cell-depleted T cells, or PBMCs. What the work shows at the level of the full study, not this receptor alone: Clinical and demographic metadata were provided uncurated, with the amount varying by source and participant.

Samples from volunteer blood donors who had recovered from COVID-19 were contributed by a second Seattle source. Whole blood was collected in K2EDTA tubes by collaborating institutions according to the institutions' own protocols. For TCRbeta analysis, collaborators shipped samples in one of three forms: frozen whole blood, isolated PBMCs, or DNA extracted from either of those sample types. As concerns this clone: Its antigen remains undetermined. Base quality data are lacking; no much larger clone is found one base away.

Relative to germline, V is missing 6 bases and J is missing 2 bases, with 6 bases of the junction outside any gene match. Counted from cysteine to phenylalanine, this CDR3 has 16 amino acids. CDR3 DNA is the only sequence kept; it has 48 bases, read in frame from the first base. Per the germline V gene, KGHSH is the CDR1 and LQKENI is the CDR2. The immunoSEQ Assay, a bias-controlled multiplex PCR, was used to amplify TCRbeta CDR3 regions from genomic DNA. The published analysis was carried out like this. The number of nucleated cells in each sample was estimated by amplification of reference gene primers within the assay. To quantify the absolute abundance of each unique TCRbeta CDR3 rearrangement, sequence reads were collapsed and filtered. For each sample, productive Simpson clonality was calculated as the square root of Simpson's diversity index over productive rearrangements. TCRdb retrieved this table from immuneACCESS and kept in-frame rearrangements only. Not all clones are present; in checked studies, unresolved V genes account for under half, and no reason is known for the remainder. From that table come the V and J calls and clone size; the DNA was used to work out D and trimming. The sample yields 140,000 or so clones; 80% were counted once. The ten largest clones represent 3.5% to 4% of the sample.

The chain is assembled from TRBV18 and TRBJ2-6; 8 central bases correspond to TRBD1. The clonotype was recovered from a man in his 70s who had recovered from COVID-19. Material: peripheral blood. For the CDR3, the sequence is CASSQGAQPGANVLTF. The bases read TGTGCCAGCTCCCAGGGGGCTCAGCCTGGGGCCAACGTCCTGACTTTC.